The 11 T cell receptor beta chains in this list originate from one sample, sequenced in a study of blood T cell repertoires in COVID-19. Here immunoSEQ multiplex PCR was the method, and the copy in TCRdb shows in-frame clones only, minus some. In the table there are around 130,000 clones, about 85% of which are singletons. The sequenced sample was peripheral blood. Receptors originate from a human donor in a cohort sampled during active COVID-19.

The gene calls are TRBV4-3 and TRBJ2-5; 8 bases agree with TRBD2. The CDR3 length is 14 residues. V trimming: 0 bases; J trimming: 5 bases; junction bases outside the gene matches: 2. Per germline, CDR1 LGHNA and CDR2 YSLEER. The CDR3 here is CASSQEGLEETQYF. The CDR3 DNA reads as TGCGCCAGCAGCCAAGAGGGACTAGAGGAGACCCAGTACTTC.

The V call is TRBV5-4, the J call TRBJ2-3, with TRBD2 matching 16 bases. CDR3 length: 16 amino acids. V gave up 4 bases and J gave up 8 bases; unmatched junction bases: 7. Germline assignment: CDR1 SGHNT and CDR2 YYREEE (reference sequence). CDR3 sequence: CASSLGTSGRGVTQYF. DNA of the CDR3: TGTGCCAGCAGCCTTGGGACTAGCGGGAGGGGAGTTACGCAGTATTTT.

V is TRBV14 and J is TRBJ2-1; TRBD2 aligns across 7 bases. The CDR3 is 15 amino acids. The trim removed 2 bases at V and 9 bases at J, leaving 10 bases unmatched. Germline CDR1 reads SGHDN; CDR2 reads FVKESK. The CDR3 loop reads CASSQFSAGVGEQFF. The CDR3 region has the DNA TGTGCCAGCAGCCAATTTTCTGCGGGAGTGGGTGAGCAGTTCTTC.

The chain recombines TRBV7-9 with TRBJ1-4; 7 bases match TRBD1. Germline assignment: CDR1 SEHNR and CDR2 FQNEAQ (reference sequence). The CDR3 is 13 amino acids. The ends lost 6 bases at V and 5 bases at J; junction bases unmatched: 3. The CDR3 protein is CASSQGVNEKLFF. The CDR3 coding sequence is TGTGCCAGCAGTCAGGGGGTCAATGAAAAACTGTTTTTT.

The chain couples TRBV27 to TRBJ2-7; D may be TRBD2 (6 bases). Germline loops: CDR1 MNHEY, CDR2 SMNVEV (reference sequence). Trimming removed 9 bases at V and 1 base at J, with 16 bases between. This CDR3 contains 14 residues. Written as DNA, the CDR3 is TGTGCCAGTCCACCGGGACTCTCATCCTACGAGCAGTACGTC. This encodes CASPPGLSSYEQYV.

This clone was picked up one time. The chain couples TRBV11-2 to TRBJ2-7; D is perhaps TRBD2 (6 bases). This CDR3 is 15 amino acids long. V lost 1 base and J 3 bases, leaving 13 bases between the germline ends. CDR1 and CDR2 (germline): SGHAT, FQNNGV. CDR3: CASSLGGGLGYEQYF. DNA of the CDR3: TGTGCCAGCAGCTTAGGAGGAGGGTTAGGCTACGAGCAGTACTTC.

This clone has just one count. Here the CDR3 reads CASSVLAGSTDTQYF. The CDR3 bases are TGTGCCAGCAGCGTTCTAGCGGGGAGCACAGATACGCAGTATTTT. The chain links TRBV7-9 to TRBJ2-3; 9 bases line up with TRBD2. V was pared by 5 bases and J by 0 bases, with 3 bases of the junction left unmatched. Germline CDR1 SEHNR, CDR2 FQNEAQ (reference sequence). This CDR3 contains 15 residues. The full variable domain, rest sourced from reference TRBV7-9 and TRBJ2-3, is DTGVSQNPRHKITKRGQNVTFRCDPISEHNRLYWYRQTLGQGPEFLTYFQNEAQLEKSRLLSDRFSAERPKGSFSTLEIQRTEQGDSAMYLCASSVLAGSTDTQYFGPGTRLTVL.

Only a few counts were recorded for this clone. V usage is TRBV30 and J usage is TRBJ2-2; 7 bases are a match to TRBD2. The CDR3 has 14 residues. Trimming cost V 0 bases and J 7 bases; bases outside gene matches: 5. Per germline, CDR1 GTSNPN and CDR2 SVGIG (reference sequence). The DNA for the CDR3 is TGTGCCTGGAGTGTAACTAGCGAAGGCGGGGAGCTGTTTTTT. This sequence encodes CAWSVTSEGGELFF.

The genes are TRBV12-3 or TRBV12-4 and TRBJ1-1; D gene uncertain. The CDR3 contains 13 residues. The V gene lost 5 bases and the J gene lost 0 bases, with 7 bases spanning the gap. DNA for the CDR3: TGTGCCAGCAGTCGAAACATGAACACTGAAGCTTTCTTT. Residues: CASSRNMNTEAFF.

The chain recombines TRBV7-2 with TRBJ2-7, with TRBD1 matching 10 bases. The CDR3 covers 15 residues. CDR1 is SGHTA and CDR2 is FQGNSA in the germline V gene. The V gene end was trimmed by 3 bases and the J gene end by 6 bases; junction bases not matched to a gene: 8. Here the CDR3 reads CASSFDRGREVEQYF. In nucleotides, the CDR3 is TGTGCCAGCAGCTTTGACAGGGGGCGTGAAGTCGAGCAGTACTTC.

The CDR3 spells CASSLALAGSNTEAFF. In nucleotides, the CDR3 is TGCGCCAGCAGCTTGGCCTTGGCAGGGTCGAACACTGAAGCTTTCTTT. J is TRBJ1-1 and V is TRBV5-1; TRBD1 might be the D (5 bases). The CDR3 consists of 16 residues. The germline V and J ends were trimmed by 0 bases and 1 base, with 13 bases remaining between them. The germline V gene encodes CDR1 SGHRS and CDR2 YFSETQ.